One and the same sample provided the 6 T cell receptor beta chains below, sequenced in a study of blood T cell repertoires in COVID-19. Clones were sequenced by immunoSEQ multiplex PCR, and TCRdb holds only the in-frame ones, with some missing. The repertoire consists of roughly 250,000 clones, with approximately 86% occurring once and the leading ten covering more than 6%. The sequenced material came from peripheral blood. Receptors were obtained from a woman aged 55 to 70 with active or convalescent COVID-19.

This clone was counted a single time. CDR3 nucleotides: TGTGCCAGTAGTAGCCGGGACAGCTTTTTTGAGCCCCAGCATTTT. As protein: CASSSRDSFFEPQHF. The V gene is TRBV19, the J gene TRBJ1-5; 7 positions match TRBD1. From germline, CDR1 is LNHDA and CDR2 SQIVND (reference sequence). The CDR3 extends over 15 amino acids. Germline trimming cut 4 bases from V and 8 bases from J; bases unmatched to any gene: 11.

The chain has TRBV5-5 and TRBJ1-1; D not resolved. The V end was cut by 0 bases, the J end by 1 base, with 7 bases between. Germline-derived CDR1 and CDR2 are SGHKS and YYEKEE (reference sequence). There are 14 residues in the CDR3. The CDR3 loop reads CASSLEWANTEAFF. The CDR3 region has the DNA TGTGCCAGCAGCTTGGAATGGGCGAACACTGAAGCTTTCTTT. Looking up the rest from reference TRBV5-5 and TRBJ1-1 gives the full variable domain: DAGVTQSPTHLIKTRGQQVTLRCSPISGHKSVSWYQQVLGQGPQFIFQYYEKEERGRGNFPDRFSARQFPNYSSELNVNALLLGDSALYLCASSLEWANTEAFFGQGTRLTVV.

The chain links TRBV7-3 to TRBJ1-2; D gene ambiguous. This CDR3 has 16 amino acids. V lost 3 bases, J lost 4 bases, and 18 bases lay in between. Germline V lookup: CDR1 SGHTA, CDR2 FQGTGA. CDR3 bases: TGTGCCAGCAGCTTGTCCGGGCCCCCAGCGGCCTATGGCTACACCTTC. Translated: CASSLSGPPAAYGYTF.

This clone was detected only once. The CDR3: CASSQTGDNQPQHF. CDR3 bases: TGTGCCAGCAGCCAGACAGGTGACAATCAGCCCCAGCATTTT. This chain connects TRBV3-1 (or the pseudogene TRBV3-2) to TRBJ1-5; weak D call: TRBD1 (6 bases). The CDR3 has 14 amino acids. V lost 3 bases, J lost 3 bases, and 9 bases lay in between. CDR1 and CDR2 from the germline V gene are LGHDT and YNNKEL (reference sequence).

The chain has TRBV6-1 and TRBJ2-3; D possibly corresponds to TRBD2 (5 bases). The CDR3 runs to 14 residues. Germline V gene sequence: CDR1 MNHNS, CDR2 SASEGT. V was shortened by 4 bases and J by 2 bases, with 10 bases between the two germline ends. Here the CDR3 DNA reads TGTGCCAGCAGTGCCCGGGATTTCACAGATACGCAGTATTTT. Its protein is CASSARDFTDTQYF.

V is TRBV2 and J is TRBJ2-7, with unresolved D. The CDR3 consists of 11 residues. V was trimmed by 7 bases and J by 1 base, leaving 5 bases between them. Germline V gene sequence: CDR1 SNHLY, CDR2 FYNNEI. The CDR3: CASKQSYEQYF. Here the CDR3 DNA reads TGTGCCAGCAAACAGTCCTACGAGCAGTACTTC.